This TCR beta chain was recorded in a study of human T cells and chemical hapten exposure. Study summary: The sensitizing agent was 2% DPC, placed on about 2 cm by about 2 cm of upper inner arm skin. The patients, most of them female, presented with alopecia areata, totalis or universalis.

The library tagged individual cDNA molecules with unique molecular identifiers. TCRdb re-derived calls from the RACE reads in MiXCR, one entry per CDR3 protein. The sample lists 57,000 or so distinct CDR3 sequences; approximately 10% were seen once. The CDR3 extends over 15 amino acids. The J segment lost 1 base and the V segment lost 0 bases, leaving 3 bases of the junction unmatched. CDR1 and CDR2 from the germline V gene are SGDLS and YYNGEE. Points from the study as a whole: Higher patch test scores went with higher counts of PT1 expanded TCRs.

On this clonotype itself: What it binds is not known.

Time point specified: pre-sensitization, week 0. The treatment here: therapeutic diphenylcyclopropenone sensitization with weekly scalp DPC. The gene calls are TRBV9 and TRBJ2-5, with 7 bases fitting TRBD1. This sequence was found in a woman between 40 and 50 years old with alopecia areata. Some clones in this sample may be carry-over from other donors' samples. The sample in question was whole blood, obtained in connection with sensitization to the hapten diphenylcyclopropenone (DPC). The CDR3 loop is CASSVGGQPQETQYF. DNA of the CDR3: TGTGCCAGCAGCGTAGGGGGACAGCCCCAAGAGACCCAGTACTTC.